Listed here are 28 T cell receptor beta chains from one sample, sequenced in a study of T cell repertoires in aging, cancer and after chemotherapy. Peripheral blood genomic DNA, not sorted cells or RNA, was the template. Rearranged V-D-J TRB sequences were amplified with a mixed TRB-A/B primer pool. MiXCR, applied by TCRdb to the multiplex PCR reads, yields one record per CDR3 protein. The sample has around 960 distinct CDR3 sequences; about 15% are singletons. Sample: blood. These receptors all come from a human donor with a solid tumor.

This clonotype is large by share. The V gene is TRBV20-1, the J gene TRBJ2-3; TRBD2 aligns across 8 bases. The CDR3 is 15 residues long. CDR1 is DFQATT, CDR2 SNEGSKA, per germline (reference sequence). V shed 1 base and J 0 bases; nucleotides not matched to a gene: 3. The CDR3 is CSARVLAVSTDTQYF. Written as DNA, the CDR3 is TGCAGTGCTAGAGTACTAGCGGTTAGCACAGATACGCAGTATTTT.

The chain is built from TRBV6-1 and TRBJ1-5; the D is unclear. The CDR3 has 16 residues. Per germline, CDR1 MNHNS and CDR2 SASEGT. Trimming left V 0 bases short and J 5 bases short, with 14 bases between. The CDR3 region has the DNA TGTGCCAGCAGTGAAGCGCTTGGCAGTTTAGATCAGCCCCAGCATTTT. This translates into CASSEALGSLDQPQHF.

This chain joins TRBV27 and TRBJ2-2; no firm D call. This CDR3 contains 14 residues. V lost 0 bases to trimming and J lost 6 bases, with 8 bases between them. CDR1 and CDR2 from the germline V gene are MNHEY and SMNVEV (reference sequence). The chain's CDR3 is CASSLSGFSGELFF. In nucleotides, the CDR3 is TGTGCCAGCAGTTTATCCGGGTTTTCCGGGGAGCTGTTTTTT.

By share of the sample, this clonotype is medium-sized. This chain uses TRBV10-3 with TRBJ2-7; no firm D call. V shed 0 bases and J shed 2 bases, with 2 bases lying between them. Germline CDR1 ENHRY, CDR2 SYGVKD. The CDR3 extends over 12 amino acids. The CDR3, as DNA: TGTGCCATCAGTGAGTCTCCCTACGAGCAGTACTTC. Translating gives CAISESPYEQYF.

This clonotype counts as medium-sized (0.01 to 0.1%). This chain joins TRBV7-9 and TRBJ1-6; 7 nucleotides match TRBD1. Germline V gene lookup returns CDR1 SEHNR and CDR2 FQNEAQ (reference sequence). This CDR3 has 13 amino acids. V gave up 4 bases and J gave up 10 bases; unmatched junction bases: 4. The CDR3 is CASSSDRESPLHF. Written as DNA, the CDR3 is TGTGCCAGCAGCTCAGACAGGGAATCACCCCTCCACTTT.

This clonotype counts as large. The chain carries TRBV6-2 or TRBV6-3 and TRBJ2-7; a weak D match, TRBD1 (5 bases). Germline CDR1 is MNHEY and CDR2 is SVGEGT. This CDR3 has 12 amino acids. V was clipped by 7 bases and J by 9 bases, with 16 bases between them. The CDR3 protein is CASTRSGTGQYF. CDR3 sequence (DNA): TGTGCCAGCACGAGATCGGGTACAGGGCAGTACTTC.

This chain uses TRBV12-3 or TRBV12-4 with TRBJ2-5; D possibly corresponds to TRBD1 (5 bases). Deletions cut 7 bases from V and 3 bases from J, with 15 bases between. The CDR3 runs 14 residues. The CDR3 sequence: CASTLGQSKETQYF. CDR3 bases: TGTGCCAGCACCTTGGGGCAGTCAAAAGAGACCCAGTACTTC.

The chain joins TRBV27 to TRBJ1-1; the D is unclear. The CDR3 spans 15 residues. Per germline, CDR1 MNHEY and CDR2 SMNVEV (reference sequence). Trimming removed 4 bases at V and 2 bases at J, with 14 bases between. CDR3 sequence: CASSSLPAGNTEAFF. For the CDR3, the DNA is TGTGCCAGCAGTTCTCTCCCCGCTGGAAACACTGAAGCTTTCTTT.

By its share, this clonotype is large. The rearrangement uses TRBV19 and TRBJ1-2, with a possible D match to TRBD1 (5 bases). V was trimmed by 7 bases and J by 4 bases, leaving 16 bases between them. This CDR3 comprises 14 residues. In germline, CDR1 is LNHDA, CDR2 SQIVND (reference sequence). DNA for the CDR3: TGTGCCAGTAAGGTTCAGGGCATAGGCTATGGCTACACCTTC. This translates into CASKVQGIGYGYTF.

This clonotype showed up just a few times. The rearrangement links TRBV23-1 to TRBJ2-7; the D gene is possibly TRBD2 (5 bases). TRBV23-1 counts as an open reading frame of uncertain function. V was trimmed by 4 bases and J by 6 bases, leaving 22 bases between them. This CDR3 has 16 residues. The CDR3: CASSPRRQSLVSEQYF. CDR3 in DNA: TGCGCCAGCAGTCCCAGGAGGCAGTCCCTGGTCTCCGAGCAGTACTTC.

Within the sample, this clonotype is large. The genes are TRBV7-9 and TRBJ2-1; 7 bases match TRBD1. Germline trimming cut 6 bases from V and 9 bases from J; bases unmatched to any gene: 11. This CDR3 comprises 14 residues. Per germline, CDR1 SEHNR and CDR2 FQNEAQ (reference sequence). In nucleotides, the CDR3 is TGTGCCAGCAGACATAAACCGACAGGGACTGAGCAGTTCTTC. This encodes CASRHKPTGTEQFF. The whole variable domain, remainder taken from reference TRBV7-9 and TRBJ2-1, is DTGVSQNPRHKITKRGQNVTFRCDPISEHNRLYWYRQTLGQGPEFLTYFQNEAQLEKSRLLSDRFSAERPKGSFSTLEIQRTEQGDSAMYLCASRHKPTGTEQFFGPGTRLTVL.

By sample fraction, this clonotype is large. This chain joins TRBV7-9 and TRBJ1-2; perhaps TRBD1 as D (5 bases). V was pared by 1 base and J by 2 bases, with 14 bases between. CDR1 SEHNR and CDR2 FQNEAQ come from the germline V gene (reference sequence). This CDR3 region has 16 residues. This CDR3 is CASSLGGGHSNYGYTF. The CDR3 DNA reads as TGTGCCAGCAGCTTAGGGGGAGGACATTCAAACTATGGCTACACCTTC.

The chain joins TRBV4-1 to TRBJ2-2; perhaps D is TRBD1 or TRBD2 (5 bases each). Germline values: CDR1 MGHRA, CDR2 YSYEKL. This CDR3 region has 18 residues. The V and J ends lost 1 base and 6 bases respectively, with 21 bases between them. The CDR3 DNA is TGCGCCAGCAGCCAAGGACGGGGACGCGACATCTCGGCCGGGGAGCTGTTTTTT. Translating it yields CASSQGRGRDISAGELFF.

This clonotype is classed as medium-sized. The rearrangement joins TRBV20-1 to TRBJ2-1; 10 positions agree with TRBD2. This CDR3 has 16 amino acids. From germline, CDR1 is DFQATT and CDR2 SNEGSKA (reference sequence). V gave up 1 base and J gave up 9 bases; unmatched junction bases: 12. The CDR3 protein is CSARGLAGVDFSEQFF. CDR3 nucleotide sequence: TGCAGTGCTAGAGGGCTAGCGGGAGTTGATTTTAGTGAGCAGTTCTTC.

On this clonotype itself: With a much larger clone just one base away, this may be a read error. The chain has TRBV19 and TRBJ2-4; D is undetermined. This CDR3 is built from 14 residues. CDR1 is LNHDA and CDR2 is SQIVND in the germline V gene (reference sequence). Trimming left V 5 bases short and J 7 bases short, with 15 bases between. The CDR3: CASSPMVFSNIQYF. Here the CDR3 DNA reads TGTGCCAGTAGTCCCATGGTTTTCAGTAACATTCAGTACTTC.

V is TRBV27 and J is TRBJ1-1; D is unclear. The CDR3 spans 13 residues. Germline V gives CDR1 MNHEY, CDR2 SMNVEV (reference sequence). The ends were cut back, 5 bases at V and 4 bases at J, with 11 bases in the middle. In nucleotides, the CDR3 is TGTGCCAGCAGTCTCGTGGAATCCACTGAAGCTTTCTTT. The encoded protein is CASSLVESTEAFF.

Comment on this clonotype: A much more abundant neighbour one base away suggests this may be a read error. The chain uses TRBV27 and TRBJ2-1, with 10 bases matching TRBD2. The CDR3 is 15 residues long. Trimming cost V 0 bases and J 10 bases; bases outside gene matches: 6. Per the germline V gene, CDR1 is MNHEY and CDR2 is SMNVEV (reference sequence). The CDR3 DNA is TGTGCCAGCAGTTTATCGGGACTAGCGACGAAAGAGCAGTTCTTC. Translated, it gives CASSLSGLATKEQFF.

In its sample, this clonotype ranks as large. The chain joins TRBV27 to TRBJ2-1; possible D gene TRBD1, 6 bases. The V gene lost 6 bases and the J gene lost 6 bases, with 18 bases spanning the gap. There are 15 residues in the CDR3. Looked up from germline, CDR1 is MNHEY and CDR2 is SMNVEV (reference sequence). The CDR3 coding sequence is TGTGCCAGCAGCCCAGGGATCACACAGGGCAATGAGCAGTTCTTC. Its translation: CASSPGITQGNEQFF.

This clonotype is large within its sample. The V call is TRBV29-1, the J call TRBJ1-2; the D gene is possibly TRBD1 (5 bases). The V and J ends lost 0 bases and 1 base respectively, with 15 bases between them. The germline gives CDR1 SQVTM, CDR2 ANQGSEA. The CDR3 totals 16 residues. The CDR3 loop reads CSVEDGADSGNYGYTF. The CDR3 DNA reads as TGCAGCGTTGAAGATGGGGCGGATTCTGGTAACTATGGCTACACCTTC.

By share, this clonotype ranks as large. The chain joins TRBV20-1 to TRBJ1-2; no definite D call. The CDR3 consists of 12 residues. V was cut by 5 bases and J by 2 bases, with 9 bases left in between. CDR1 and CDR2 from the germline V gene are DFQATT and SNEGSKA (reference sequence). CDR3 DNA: TGCAGTGCTCCCAGGACCAACTATGGCTACACCTTC. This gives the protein CSAPRTNYGYTF.

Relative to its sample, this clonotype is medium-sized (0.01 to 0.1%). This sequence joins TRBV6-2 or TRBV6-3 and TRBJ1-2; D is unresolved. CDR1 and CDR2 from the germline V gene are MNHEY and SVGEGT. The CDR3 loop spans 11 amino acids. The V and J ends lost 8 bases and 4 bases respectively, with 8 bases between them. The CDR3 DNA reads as TGTGCCAGCGGCGAATTCTATGGCTACACCTTC. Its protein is CASGEFYGYTF.

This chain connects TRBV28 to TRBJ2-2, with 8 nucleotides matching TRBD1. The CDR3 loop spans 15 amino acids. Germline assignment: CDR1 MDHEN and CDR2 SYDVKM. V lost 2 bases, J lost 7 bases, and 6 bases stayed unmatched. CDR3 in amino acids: CASSLAGGSNGELFF. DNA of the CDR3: TGTGCCAGCAGTTTAGCAGGGGGCTCTAACGGGGAGCTGTTTTTT.

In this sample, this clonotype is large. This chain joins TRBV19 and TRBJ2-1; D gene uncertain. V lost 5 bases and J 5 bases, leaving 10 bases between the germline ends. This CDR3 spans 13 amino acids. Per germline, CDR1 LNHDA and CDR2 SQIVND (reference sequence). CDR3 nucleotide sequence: TGTGCCAGTAGTGCGGCAGTTCACAATGAGCAGTTCTTC. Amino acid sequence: CASSAAVHNEQFF.

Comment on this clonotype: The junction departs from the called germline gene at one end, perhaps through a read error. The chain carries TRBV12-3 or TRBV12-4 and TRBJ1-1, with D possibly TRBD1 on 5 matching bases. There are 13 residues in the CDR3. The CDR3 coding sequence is TGTGCCAGCTGCTTCGGGGGAGGCACTAAAGCTTTCTTT. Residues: CASCFGGGTKAFF.

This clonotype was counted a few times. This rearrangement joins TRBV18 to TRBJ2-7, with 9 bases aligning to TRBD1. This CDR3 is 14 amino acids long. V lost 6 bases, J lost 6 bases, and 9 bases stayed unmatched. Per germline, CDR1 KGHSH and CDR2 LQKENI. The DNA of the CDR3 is TGTGCCAGCTCCCAGCTGACAGGGGGGTCCGAGCAGTACTTC. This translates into CASSQLTGGSEQYF.

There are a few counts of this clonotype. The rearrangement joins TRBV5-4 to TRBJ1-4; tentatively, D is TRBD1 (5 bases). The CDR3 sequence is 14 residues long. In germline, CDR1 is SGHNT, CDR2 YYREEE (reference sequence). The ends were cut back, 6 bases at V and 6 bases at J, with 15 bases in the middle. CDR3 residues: CASTRWGGDEKLFF. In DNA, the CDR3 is TGTGCCAGCACCCGGTGGGGGGGGGATGAAAAACTGTTTTTT.

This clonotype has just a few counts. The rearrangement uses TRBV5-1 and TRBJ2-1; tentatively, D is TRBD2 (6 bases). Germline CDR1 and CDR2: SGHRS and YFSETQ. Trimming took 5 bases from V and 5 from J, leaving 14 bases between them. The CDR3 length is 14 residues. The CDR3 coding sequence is TGCGCCAGCAGTCGGGAGAACGAGCACAATGAGCAGTTCTTC. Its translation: CASSRENEHNEQFF.

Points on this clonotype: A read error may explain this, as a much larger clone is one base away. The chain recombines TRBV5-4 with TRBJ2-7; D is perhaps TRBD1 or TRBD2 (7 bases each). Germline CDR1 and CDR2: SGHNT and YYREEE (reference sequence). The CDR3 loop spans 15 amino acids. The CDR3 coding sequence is TGTGTCAGCAGCCTGGGGGGGACAGTAAATCTCGAGCAGTACTTC. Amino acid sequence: CVSSLGGTVNLEQYF.